This record looks at one TCR beta chain sequence and its context. The antigen remains undetermined. The CDR3 spans 15 residues. Looked up from germline, CDR1 is SGDLS and CDR2 is YYNGEE. Trimming stripped 1 base from V and 3 bases from J, with 13 bases between. This specimen belongs to a study of radiotherapy plus CTLA-4 blockade in lung cancer. Notes on the study in general: The best prediction of response reportedly came from early blood T cell clone dynamics, with interferon-beta. In blood, after radiotherapy plus ipilimumab, tumor-derived TCR clones expanded.

TCRdb keeps only in-frame clones here, not all; method: immunoSEQ multiplex PCR. This sample has about 91,000 clones, with around 72% found just once. This chain uses TRBV9 with TRBJ1-2, with D hard to call. The specimen was peripheral blood, collected from a patient treated with radiotherapy plus ipilimumab. This sequence was found in a human donor with non-small cell lung cancer that progressed on radiotherapy plus ipilimumab. CDR3 loop: CASSVSLEKHYGYTF. The CDR3 coding sequence is TGTGCCAGCAGCGTATCACTAGAGAAGCACTATGGCTACACCTTC.